The entry below describes one TCR beta chain. Its cognate antigen is unknown. The V gene lost 4 bases and the J gene lost 4 bases, with 6 bases spanning the gap. CDR1 and CDR2 (germline): KGHSH, LQKENI. This CDR3 spans 12 amino acids. Treatment in this sample: oral pan-JAK inhibitor, 5-10 mg twice daily. Alopecia areata patients gave lesional scalp punch biopsies and peripheral blood samples. cDNA reverse transcribed from extracted RNA served as the sequencing template. This table comes from immunoSEQ multiplex PCR, and its TCRdb copy is limited to in-frame clones, with some not included. The data hold 90,000 to 150,000 clones, with approximately 53% observed a single time. The entry originates in a study of CD8+ T cells in alopecia areata. On the study more broadly: Twice daily, treated patients received 5 to 10 mg of oral tofacitinib.

Findings and limits, study-wide: Elevated clonality characterized lesional scalp relative to normal scalp, particularly in alopecia totalis/universalis.

The V gene is TRBV18, the J gene TRBJ2-3, with D unresolved. The receptor comes from a human donor with alopecia areata. Here the sequenced sample was CD4+ T cells sorted from blood, taken at week 4, from a patient treated with tofacitinib. The CDR3 sequence is CASSLPSDTQYF. In nucleotides, the CDR3 is TGTGCCAGCTCACTTCCATCAGATACGCAGTATTTT.